The clone carrying this T cell receptor beta chain was found a few times. From germline, CDR1 is SSHAT and CDR2 FNYEAQ (reference sequence). The ends were cut back, 0 bases at V and 6 bases at J, with 9 bases in the middle. The length of the CDR3 is 13 residues. These data come from a study of T cells after yellow fever vaccination. In TCRdb, the 5' RACE reads were re-called with MiXCR into one record per CDR3 protein. This table has 450,000 to 650,000 distinct CDR3 sequences, approximately 15% appearing once. The sample here was PBMCs, taken on the day of the yellow fever booster vaccination. The V call is TRBV7-7, the J call TRBJ2-7; a weak D match, TRBD1 (6 bases). The receptor comes from a man aged 30 to 45 who received the YFV17D yellow fever vaccine. The chain's CDR3 is CASSLAWTAEQYF. In nucleotides, the CDR3 is TGTGCCAGCAGCTTAGCGTGGACAGCCGAGCAGTACTTC.